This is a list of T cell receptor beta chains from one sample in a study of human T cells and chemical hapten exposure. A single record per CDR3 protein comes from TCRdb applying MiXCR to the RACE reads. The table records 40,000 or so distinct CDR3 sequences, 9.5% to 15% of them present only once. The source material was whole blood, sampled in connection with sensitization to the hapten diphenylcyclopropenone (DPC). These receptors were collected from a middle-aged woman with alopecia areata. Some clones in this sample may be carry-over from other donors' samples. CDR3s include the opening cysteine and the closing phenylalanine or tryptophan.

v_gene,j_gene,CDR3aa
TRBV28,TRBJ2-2,CASSPLTYNTGELFF
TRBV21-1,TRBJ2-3,CASTGDFTDTQYF
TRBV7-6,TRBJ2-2,CASSLQRLGTGELFF
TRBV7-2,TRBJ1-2,CASSPPTGGIYGYTF
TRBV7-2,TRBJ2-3,CASSLISASGSPTDTQYF
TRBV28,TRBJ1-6,CASSYNSPLHF
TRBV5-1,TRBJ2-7,CASSSNFYEQYF
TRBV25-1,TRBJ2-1,CAVRGGYSYNEQFF
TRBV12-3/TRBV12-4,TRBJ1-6,CASSWLGQNSPLHF
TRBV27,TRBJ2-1,CASSLGRVLSGEQFF
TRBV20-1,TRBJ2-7,CSARSGVSGGYEQYF
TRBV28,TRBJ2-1,CATTPMGRERDEQFF
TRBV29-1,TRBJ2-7,CSTSGYAGSYEQYF
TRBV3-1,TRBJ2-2,CASSQGQGRTGELFF
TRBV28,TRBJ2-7,CASTSDGQFHEQYF
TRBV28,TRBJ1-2,CASSSSEIYGYTF
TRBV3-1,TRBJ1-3,CASSQDSISGNTIYF
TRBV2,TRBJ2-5,CASSEVRGARETQYF
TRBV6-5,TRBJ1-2,CASSFGTGDYTF
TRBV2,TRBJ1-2,CASSADYPNYGYTF
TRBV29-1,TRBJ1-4,CSVGTGTANEKLFF
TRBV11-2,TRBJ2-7,CASSLGTGYEQYF
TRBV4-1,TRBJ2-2,CASSQVIGELFF
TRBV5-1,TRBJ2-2,CASSTGPSGTGELFF
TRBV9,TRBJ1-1,CASSAQGPSLFQMNTEAFF
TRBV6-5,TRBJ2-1,CASSRTWDEQFF
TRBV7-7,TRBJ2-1,CASSSGLAGVTNEQFF
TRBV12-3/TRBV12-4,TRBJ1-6,CASSTTGYNSPLHF
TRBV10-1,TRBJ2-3,CASSAQGADTQYF
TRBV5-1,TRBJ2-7,CASSLQTSDYEQYF
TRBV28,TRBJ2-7,CASSFLAGAGEQYF
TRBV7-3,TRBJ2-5,CASSLSSGRETQYF
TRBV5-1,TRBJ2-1,CASSYDPYNEQFF
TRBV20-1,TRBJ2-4,CSASGGLPKNIQYF
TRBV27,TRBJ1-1,CASSLLRGEAFF
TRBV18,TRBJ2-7,CASSPGTGLEQYF
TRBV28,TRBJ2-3,CASSRILADTQYF
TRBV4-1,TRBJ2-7,CASSPAGQSYEQYF
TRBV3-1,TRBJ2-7,CASSQGGTVSSYEQYF
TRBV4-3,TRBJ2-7,CASSQDAASGPYEQYF
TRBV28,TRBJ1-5,CACGSGYGNQPQHF
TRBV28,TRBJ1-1,CASSPGGPEAFF
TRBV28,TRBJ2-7,CASTRGYEQYF
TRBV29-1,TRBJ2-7,CSATTETYEQYF
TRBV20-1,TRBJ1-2,CSARDLVGPTF
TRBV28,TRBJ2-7,CASSSDRGADEQYF
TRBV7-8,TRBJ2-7,CASSFLGQGTTGEYF
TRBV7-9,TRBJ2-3,CASSSTAGSPGTDTQYF
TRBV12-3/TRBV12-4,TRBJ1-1,CASSDAWTEAFF
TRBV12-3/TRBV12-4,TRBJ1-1,CASSLLRRRGTEAFF
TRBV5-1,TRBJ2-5,CASSLGQQETQYF